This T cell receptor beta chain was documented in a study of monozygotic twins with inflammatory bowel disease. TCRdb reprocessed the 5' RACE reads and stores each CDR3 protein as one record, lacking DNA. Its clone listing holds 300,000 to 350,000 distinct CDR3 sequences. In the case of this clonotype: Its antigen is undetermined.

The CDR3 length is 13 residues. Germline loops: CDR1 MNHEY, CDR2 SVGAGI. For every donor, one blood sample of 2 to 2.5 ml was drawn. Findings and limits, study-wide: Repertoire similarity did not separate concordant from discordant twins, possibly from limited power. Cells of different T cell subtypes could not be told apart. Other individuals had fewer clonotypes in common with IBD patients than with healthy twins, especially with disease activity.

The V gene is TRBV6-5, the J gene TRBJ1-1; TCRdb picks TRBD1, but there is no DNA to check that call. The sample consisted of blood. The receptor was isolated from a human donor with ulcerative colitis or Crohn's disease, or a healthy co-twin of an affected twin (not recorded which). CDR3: CASSLQGDVEAFF.